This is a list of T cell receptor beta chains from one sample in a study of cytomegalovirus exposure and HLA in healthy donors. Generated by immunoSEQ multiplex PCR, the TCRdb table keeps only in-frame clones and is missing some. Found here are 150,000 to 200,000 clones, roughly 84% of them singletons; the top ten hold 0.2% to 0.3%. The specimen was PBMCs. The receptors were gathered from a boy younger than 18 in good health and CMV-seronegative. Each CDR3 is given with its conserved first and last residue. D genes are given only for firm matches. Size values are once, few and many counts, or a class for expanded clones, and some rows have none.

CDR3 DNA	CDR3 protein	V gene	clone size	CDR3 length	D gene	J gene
TGTGCCAGCAGCTTAGGGTTGGGGACAGGGGCCGTAAATCAGCCCCAGCATTTT	CASSLGLGTGAVNQPQHF	TRBV7-9	NA	18	TRBD1	TRBJ1-5
TGTGCCAGCAGCGTAGGAGCGTCCTATGGCTACACCTTC	CASSVGASYGYTF	TRBV9	NA	13	NA	TRBJ1-2
TGTGCCAGCAGTGAGGGGAGGATCATTAATCAGCCCCAGCATTTT	CASSEGRIINQPQHF	TRBV2	NA	15	NA	TRBJ1-5
TGCGCCGGCCGGACTGTAGCGAACACCGGGGAGCTGTTTTTT	CAGRTVANTGELFF	TRBV10-2	once	14	NA	TRBJ2-2
TGTGCCAGCAGTGAACCGGAACGGGGGACTGAAGCTTTCTTT	CASSEPERGTEAFF	TRBV2	NA	14	NA	TRBJ1-1
TGTGCCAGTAGTAGCACAGGGGTATGGGATACGCAGTATTTT	CASSSTGVWDTQYF	TRBV19	NA	14	TRBD1	TRBJ2-3
TGTGCCTGGAGGAGGGATAGGTATGGCTACACCTTC	CAWRRDRYGYTF	TRBV30	once	12	NA	TRBJ1-2
TGCGCCAGCAGCTTGGGGGGTCTAGCTGTTGGAAACACCATATATTTT	CASSLGGLAVGNTIYF	TRBV5-1	NA	16	NA	TRBJ1-3
TGTGCCAGCAGCTCAGGGTTAAGGCCTGGGGAAGAGACCCAGTACTTC	CASSSGLRPGEETQYF	TRBV7-6	NA	16	NA	TRBJ2-5
TGTGCCAGCAGCACCCGGGACAGGGTAATAAATACGCAGTATTTT	CASSTRDRVINTQYF	TRBV7-2	NA	15	TRBD1	TRBJ2-3
TGCGCCAGCAGTCATAGCGGGGTCCAAGAGACCCAGTACTTC	CASSHSGVQETQYF	TRBV4-1	NA	14	TRBD2	TRBJ2-5
TGTGCCAGTAGCTTACAGGGGGCGCGGGATCAGCCCCAGCATTTT	CASSLQGARDQPQHF	TRBV19	NA	15	TRBD1	TRBJ1-5
TGTGGCGGGGGGGACAGGCTCTATGGCTACACCTTC	CGGGDRLYGYTF	TRBV28	NA	12	TRBD1	TRBJ1-2
TGTGCCAGCAGTTCCCCCGGGACTAGCGGGAGTGGGGAGCAGTACTTC	CASSSPGTSGSGEQYF	TRBV6-5	NA	16	TRBD2	TRBJ2-7
TGTGCTAGCAGTCGAAAAGGCGGTCTCTTGGGGACACTCCTAAGCAATGAGCAGTTCTTC	CASSRKGGLLGTLLSNEQFF	TRBV7-7	NA	20	NA	TRBJ2-1
TGTGCCAGCAGCCCGAGCGGGAGGGGGTCCTACGAGCAGTACTTC	CASSPSGRGSYEQYF	TRBV5-4	NA	15	TRBD2	TRBJ2-7
TGCAGTGCGGCCCAAGAGACCCAGTACTTC	CSAAQETQYF	TRBV20-1	NA	10	NA	TRBJ2-5
TGTGCCTGGAGTGTCTCTCCCCTTGTGAGAGCGGGAGGGCCGCGGACCGGGGAGCTGTTTTTT	CAWSVSPLVRAGGPRTGELFF	TRBV30	NA	21	TRBD2	TRBJ2-2
TGCGCCAGCAGCTTGCAGGGATCTCTATGGGGCTACACCTTC	CASSLQGSLWGYTF	TRBV5-1	NA	14	NA	TRBJ1-2
TGTTCCAGCAGCCCTACCACAGGGTCCACTCCCACCTTC	CSSSPTTGSTPTF	TRBV7-9	NA	13	NA	TRBJ1-2